A selection of T cell receptor beta chains follows, all from one sample in a study of blood T cells in healthy people across ages. TCRdb passed the 5' RACE reads through MiXCR, listing each CDR3 protein once. The table lists 1.6 million or so distinct CDR3 sequences, about 31% of them singletons, with over 9% in the top ten. What was sequenced was blood. The receptors were sampled from a woman aged 30 to 39 in good health. Each CDR3 is given with its conserved first and last residue.

13,TRBV7-3,CASSLSIYNEQFF
19,TRBV27,CASSLSRRALSSGANVLTF
11,TRBV6-1,CASSEQGKQYF
15,TRBV20-1,CSALEGAGGPREQYF
16,TRBV20-1,CSATRTSGGKYNEQFF
14,TRBV27,CATRVLTGNSPLHF
11,TRBV27,CAGFRTDTQYF
15,TRBV28,CASSFGGTNTGELFF
14,TRBV29-1,CSVEDGKVEGGYTF
16,TRBV4-2,CASSHLSTGDYNEQFF
15,TRBV10-3,CAISESDRVYNEQFF
14,TRBV20-1,CSSRVHDRGNEQYF
16,TRBV7-3,CASSPMARGSTDTQYF
17,TRBV10-3,CAISEKVAESTNEKLFF
15,TRBV20-1,CSAPPWGNENSPLHF
17,TRBV27,CASSLKAMGQKFYGYTF